This TCR beta chain derives from a study of blood T cell repertoires in COVID-19. Per germline, CDR1 MNHNY and CDR2 SVGAGI (reference sequence). There are 16 residues in the CDR3. V lost 4 bases, J lost 7 bases, and 13 bases stayed unmatched. Sequenced by immunoSEQ multiplex PCR; TCRdb stores in-frame clones only, minus some. The table has more than 85,000 clones, roughly 85% seen once. This sequence joins TRBV6-6 and TRBJ1-2, with TRBD1 matching 9 bases. The source material was peripheral blood. The receptor's source is an elderly man with acute or convalescent COVID-19. The CDR3 protein is CASSWKQGATVGGYTF. As DNA, the CDR3 is TGTGCCAGCAGTTGGAAACAGGGGGCCACGGTGGGTGGCTACACCTTC.